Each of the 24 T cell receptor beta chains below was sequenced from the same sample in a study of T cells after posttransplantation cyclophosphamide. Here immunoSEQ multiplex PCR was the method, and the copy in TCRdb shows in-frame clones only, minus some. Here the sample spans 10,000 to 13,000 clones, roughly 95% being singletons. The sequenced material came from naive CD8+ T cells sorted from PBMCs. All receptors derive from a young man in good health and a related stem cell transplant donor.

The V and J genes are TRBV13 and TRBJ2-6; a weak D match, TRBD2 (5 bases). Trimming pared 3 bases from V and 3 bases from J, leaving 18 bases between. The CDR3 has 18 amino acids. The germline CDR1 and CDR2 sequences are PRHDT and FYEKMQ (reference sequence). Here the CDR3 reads CASSFWVTNRGGANVLTF. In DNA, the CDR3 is TGTGCCAGCAGCTTTTGGGTCACCAACCGGGGTGGGGCCAACGTCCTGACTTTC.

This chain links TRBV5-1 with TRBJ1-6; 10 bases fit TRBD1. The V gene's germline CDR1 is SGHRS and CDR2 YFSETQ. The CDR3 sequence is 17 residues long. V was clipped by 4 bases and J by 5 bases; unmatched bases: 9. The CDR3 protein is CASSPYGQGGDNSPLHF. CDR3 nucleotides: TGCGCCAGCAGCCCTTACGGACAGGGGGGAGATAATTCACCCCTCCACTTT.

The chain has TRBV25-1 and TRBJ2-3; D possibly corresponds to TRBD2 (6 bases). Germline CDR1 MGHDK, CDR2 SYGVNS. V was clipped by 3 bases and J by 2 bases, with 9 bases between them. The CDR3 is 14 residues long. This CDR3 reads CASSDQGLTDTQYF. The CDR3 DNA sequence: TGTGCCAGCAGTGATCAGGGACTCACAGATACGCAGTATTTT.

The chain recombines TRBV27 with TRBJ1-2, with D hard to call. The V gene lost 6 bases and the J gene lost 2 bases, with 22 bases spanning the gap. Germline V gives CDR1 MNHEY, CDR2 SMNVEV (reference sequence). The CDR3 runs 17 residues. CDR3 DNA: TGTGCCAGCAGCCCATTAAACCCAGCGGGAGTCAACTATGGCTACACCTTC. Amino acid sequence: CASSPLNPAGVNYGYTF.

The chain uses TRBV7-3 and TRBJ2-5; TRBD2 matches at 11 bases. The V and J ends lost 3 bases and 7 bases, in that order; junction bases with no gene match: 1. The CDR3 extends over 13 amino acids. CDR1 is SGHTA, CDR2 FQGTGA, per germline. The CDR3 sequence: CASSLGTSGTQYF. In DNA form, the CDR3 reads TGTGCCAGCAGCTTGGGGACTAGCGGGACCCAGTACTTC.

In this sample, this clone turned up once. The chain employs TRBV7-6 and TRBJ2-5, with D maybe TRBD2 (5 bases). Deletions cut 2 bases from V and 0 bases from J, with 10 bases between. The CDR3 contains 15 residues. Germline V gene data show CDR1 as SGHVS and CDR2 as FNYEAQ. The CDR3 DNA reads TGTGCCAGCAGCTTAAGAGCGGCGAACCAAGAGACCCAGTACTTC. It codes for CASSLRAANQETQYF.

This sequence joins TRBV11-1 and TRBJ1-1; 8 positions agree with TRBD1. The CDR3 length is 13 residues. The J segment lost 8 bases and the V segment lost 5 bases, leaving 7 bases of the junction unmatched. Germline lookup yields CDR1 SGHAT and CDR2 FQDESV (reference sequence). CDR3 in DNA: TGTGCCAGCAGCCCCGGACAGGGTACAGAAGCTTTCTTT. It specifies CASSPGQGTEAFF.

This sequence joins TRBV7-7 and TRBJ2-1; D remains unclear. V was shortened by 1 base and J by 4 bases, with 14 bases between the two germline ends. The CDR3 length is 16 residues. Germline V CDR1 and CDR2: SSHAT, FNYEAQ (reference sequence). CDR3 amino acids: CASSLGSRNPYNEQFF. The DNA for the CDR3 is TGTGCCAGCAGCTTAGGTAGCCGTAACCCTTACAATGAGCAGTTCTTC.

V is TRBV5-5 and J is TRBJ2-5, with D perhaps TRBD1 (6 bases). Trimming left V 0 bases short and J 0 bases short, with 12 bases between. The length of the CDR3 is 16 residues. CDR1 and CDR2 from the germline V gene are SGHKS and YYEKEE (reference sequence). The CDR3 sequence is CASSLGYRVYQETQYF. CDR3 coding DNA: TGTGCCAGCAGCTTGGGATACAGGGTGTACCAAGAGACCCAGTACTTC.

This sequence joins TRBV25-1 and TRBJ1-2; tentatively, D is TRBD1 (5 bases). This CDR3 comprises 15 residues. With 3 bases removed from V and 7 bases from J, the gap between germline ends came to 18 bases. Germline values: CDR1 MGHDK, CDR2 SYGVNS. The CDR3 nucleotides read TGTGCCAGCAGTGATGAAGGAGGGGCCCTAGGTGGCTACACCTTC. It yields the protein CASSDEGGALGGYTF.

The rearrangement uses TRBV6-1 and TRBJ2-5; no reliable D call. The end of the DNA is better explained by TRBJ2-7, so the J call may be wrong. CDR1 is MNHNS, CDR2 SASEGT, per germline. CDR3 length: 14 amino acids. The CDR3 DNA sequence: TGTGCCAGCAGTAAGAGACATTTATCCTACGAGCAGTACTTC. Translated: CASSKRHLSYEQYF.

CDR3: CASSPVAVNTEAFF. DNA of the CDR3: TGTGCCAGCAGCCCGGTTGCGGTGAACACTGAAGCTTTCTTT. The chain carries TRBV27 and TRBJ1-1; the D is unclear. The CDR3 is made up of 14 amino acids. CDR1 and CDR2 (germline): MNHEY, SMNVEV (reference sequence). The V gene lost 6 bases and the J gene lost 0 bases, with 11 bases spanning the gap.

Written as DNA, the CDR3 is TGCGCCAGCAGCTTGCTGGGACTAGCGACCTACGAGCAGTACTTC. Translation: CASSLLGLATYEQYF. This sequence joins TRBV5-1 and TRBJ2-7, with TRBD2 matching 10 bases. Trimming cost V 1 base and J 2 bases; bases outside gene matches: 3. This CDR3 has 15 residues. In germline, CDR1 is SGHRS, CDR2 YFSETQ.

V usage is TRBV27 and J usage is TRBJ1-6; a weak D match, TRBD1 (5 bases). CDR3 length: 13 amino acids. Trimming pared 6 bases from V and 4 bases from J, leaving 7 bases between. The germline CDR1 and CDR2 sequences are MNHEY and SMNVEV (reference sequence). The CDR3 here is CASSRQYNSPLHF. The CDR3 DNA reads TGTGCCAGCAGCCGACAGTATAATTCACCCCTCCACTTT.

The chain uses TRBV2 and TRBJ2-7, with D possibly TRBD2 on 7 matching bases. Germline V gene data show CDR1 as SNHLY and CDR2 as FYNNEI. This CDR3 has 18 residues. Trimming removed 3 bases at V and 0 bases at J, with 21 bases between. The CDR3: CASSDDSEGRGISYEQYF. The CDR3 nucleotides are TGTGCCAGCAGTGATGATAGTGAGGGGAGGGGGATCTCCTACGAGCAGTACTTC.

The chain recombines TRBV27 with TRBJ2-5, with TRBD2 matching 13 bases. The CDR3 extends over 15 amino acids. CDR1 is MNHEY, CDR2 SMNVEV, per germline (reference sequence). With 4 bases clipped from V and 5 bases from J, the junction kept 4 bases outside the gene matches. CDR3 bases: TGTGCCAGCAGTTCCGCGACTAGCGGGGGGGAGACCCAGTACTTC. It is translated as CASSSATSGGETQYF.

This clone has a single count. CDR3 nucleotide sequence: TGTGCCAGCAGCCCCTCGGGGGTCCCCTACGAGCAGTACTTC. It encodes CASSPSGVPYEQYF. The chain is built from TRBV5-6 and TRBJ2-7, with D possibly matching TRBD2 (6 bases). The V end lost 4 bases, the J end lost 2 bases, and 13 bases lay between the germline ends. Germline loops: CDR1 SGHDT, CDR2 YYEEEE. The CDR3 is 14 residues long.

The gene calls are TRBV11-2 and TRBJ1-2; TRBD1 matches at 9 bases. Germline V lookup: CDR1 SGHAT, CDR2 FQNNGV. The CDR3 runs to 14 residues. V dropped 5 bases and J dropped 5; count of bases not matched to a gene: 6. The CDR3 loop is CASSPTGTGYGYTF. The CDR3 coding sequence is TGTGCCAGCAGCCCGACCGGGACAGGGTATGGCTACACCTTC.

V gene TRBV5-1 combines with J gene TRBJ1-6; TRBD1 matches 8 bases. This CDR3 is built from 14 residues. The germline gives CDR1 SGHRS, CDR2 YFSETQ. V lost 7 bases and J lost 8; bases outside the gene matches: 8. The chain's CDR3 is CASEPGTGDSPLHF. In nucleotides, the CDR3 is TGCGCCAGCGAACCCGGGACAGGAGATTCACCCCTCCACTTT.

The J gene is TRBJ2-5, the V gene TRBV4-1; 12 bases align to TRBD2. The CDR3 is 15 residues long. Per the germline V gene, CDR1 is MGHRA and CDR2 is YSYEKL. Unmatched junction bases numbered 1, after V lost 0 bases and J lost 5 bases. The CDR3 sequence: CASSQETSGGETQYF. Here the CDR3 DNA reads TGCGCCAGCAGCCAAGAGACTAGCGGGGGTGAGACCCAGTACTTC.

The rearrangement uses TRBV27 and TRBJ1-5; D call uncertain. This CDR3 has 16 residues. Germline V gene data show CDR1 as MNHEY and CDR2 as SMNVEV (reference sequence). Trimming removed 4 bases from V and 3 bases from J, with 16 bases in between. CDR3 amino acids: CASSSRGDSFNQPQHF. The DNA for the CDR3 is TGTGCCAGCAGTTCTCGAGGAGATTCTTTCAATCAGCCCCAGCATTTT.

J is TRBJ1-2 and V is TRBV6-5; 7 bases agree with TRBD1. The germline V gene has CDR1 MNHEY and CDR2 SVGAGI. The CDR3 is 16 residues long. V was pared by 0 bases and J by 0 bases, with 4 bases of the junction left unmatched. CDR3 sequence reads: CASSYSTGETNYGYTF. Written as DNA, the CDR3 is TGTGCCAGCAGTTACTCTACAGGGGAGACTAACTATGGCTACACCTTC.

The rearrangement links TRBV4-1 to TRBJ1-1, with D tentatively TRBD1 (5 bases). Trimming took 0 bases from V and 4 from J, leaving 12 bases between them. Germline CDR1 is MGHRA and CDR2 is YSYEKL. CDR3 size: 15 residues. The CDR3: CASSQELAGGTEAFF. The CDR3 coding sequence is TGCGCCAGCAGCCAAGAGCTTGCGGGGGGCACTGAAGCTTTCTTT.

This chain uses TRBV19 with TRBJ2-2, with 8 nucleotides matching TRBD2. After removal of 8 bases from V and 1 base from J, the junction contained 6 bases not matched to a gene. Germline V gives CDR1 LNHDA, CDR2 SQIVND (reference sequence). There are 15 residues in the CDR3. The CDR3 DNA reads TGTGCCAGTGGTGGGACTAGAATGAACACCGGGGAGCTGTTTTTT. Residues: CASGGTRMNTGELFF.